This TCR beta chain was profiled in a study of cytomegalovirus exposure and HLA in healthy donors. Whole-study context: An early release of data contained approximately 85 million unique TCRs, which came from HLA-typed donors. Study-level results: What was likely a sequencing artifact was a cluster of highly shared sequence variants. The investigators catalogued 150 or so TCR beta chains as cytomegalovirus-associated. Later analysis suggested links between common viral pathogens and several top significant clusters.

In the PCR, 60 Vbeta and 13 Jbeta primers were used. Only in-frame clones appear in the TCRdb table, and some are missing; sequencing was by immunoSEQ multiplex PCR. This sample carries over 100,000 clones, about 62% of them seen once, and the ten largest clones take 4.8%. J was trimmed by 6 bases and V by 3 bases; bases with no gene match: 9. Germline V gives CDR1 ENHRY, CDR2 SYGVKD. The CDR3 length is 15 residues. As concerns this clone: As yet, its antigen is unknown.

This chain joins TRBV10-3 and TRBJ2-7; 9 nucleotides line up with TRBD2. The source material was PBMCs. This TCR came from a human donor in good health. The CDR3 reads CAISDAGGHRGEQYF. The CDR3, as DNA: TGTGCCATCAGTGACGCGGGAGGGCATCGAGGCGAGCAGTACTTC.